This T cell receptor (beta chain) was documented in a study of T cells expressing NK-cell markers. Study results and limitations: For about six donors, the dominant NKG2C+ clonotypes made up about 1.0-8% of their CD8+ T cells. The CD3+CD56-NKG2C+ fraction was also led by these clonotypes in a few donors.

Making the TCR beta cDNA relied on 5'RACE template switching with UMIs. TCRdb re-called the 5' RACE reads and gives one entry per CDR3 protein, without DNA. The sample holds approximately 150,000 distinct CDR3 sequences. A word on this clonotype: As yet, its antigen is unknown.

The germline CDR1 and CDR2 sequences are SGHRS and YFSETQ. This CDR3 has 14 amino acids. V usage is TRBV5-1 and J usage is TRBJ2-1; TCRdb designates TRBD1, a call that cannot be tested without DNA. This sequence was found in a man aged 18 to 30 in good health. What was sequenced was blood T cells: a sorted CD56 or NKG2C T cell subset, CD4+ or CD8+ T cells, or bulk PBMC T cells (not recorded which). The CDR3: CASSISTGSNEQFF.